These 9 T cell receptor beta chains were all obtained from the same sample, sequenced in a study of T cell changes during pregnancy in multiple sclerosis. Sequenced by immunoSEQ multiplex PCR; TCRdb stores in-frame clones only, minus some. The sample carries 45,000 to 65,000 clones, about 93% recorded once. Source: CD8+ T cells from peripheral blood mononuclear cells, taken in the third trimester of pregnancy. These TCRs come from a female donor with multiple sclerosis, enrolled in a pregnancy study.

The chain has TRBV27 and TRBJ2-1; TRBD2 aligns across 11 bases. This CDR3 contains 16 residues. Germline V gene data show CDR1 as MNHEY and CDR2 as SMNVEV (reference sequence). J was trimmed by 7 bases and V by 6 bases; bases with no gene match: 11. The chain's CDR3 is CASSPPLAGAVNEQFF. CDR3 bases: TGTGCCAGCAGCCCCCCACTAGCGGGAGCGGTTAATGAGCAGTTCTTC.

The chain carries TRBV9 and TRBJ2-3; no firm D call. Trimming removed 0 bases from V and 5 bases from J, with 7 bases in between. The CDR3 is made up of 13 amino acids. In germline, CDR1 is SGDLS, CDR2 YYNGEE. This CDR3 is CASSVDGQDTQYF. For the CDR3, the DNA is TGTGCCAGCAGCGTAGACGGTCAAGATACGCAGTATTTT.

The CDR3 loop reads CASSTWNDREPYEQYF. The CDR3 region has the DNA TGTGCCAGCAGCACGTGGAACGACAGGGAGCCCTACGAGCAGTACTTC. J is TRBJ2-7 and V is TRBV7-9; 7 bases map to TRBD1. The CDR3 spans 16 residues. The junction had 12 bases not matched to a gene; V was cut back by 5 bases and J by 2 bases. Germline loops: CDR1 SEHNR, CDR2 FQNEAQ (reference sequence). Based on the CDR3 plus reference TRBV7-9 and TRBJ2-7, the full variable domain is DTGVSQNPRHKITKRGQNVTFRCDPISEHNRLYWYRQTLGQGPEFLTYFQNEAQLEKSRLLSDRFSAERPKGSFSTLEIQRTEQGDSAMYLCASSTWNDREPYEQYFGPGTRLTVT.

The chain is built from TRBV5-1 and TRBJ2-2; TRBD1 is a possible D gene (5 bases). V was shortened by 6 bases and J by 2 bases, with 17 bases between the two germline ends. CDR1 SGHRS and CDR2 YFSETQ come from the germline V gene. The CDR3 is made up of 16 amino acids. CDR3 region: CASNLLGVHNTGELFF. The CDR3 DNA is TGCGCCAGCAACCTCTTAGGGGTACACAACACCGGGGAGCTGTTTTTT.

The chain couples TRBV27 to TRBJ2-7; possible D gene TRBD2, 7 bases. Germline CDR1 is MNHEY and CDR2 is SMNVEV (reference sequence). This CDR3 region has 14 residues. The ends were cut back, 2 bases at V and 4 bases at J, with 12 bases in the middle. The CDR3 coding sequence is TGTGCCAGCAGTTTAACCGAGGGGGGGTACGAGCAGTACTTC. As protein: CASSLTEGGYEQYF.

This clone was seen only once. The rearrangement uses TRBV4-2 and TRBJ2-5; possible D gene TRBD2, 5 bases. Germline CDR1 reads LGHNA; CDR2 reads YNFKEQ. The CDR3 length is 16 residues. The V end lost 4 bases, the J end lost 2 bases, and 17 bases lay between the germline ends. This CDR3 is CASSRTDMGNQETQYF. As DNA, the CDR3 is TGTGCCAGCAGCCGGACTGACATGGGGAATCAAGAGACCCAGTACTTC.

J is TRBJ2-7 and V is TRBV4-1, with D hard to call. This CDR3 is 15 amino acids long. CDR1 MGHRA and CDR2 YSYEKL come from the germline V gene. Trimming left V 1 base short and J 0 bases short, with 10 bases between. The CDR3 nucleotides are TGCGCCAGCAGCCAAGGTTCGGGTACCTCCTACGAGCAGTACTTC. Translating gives CASSQGSGTSYEQYF.

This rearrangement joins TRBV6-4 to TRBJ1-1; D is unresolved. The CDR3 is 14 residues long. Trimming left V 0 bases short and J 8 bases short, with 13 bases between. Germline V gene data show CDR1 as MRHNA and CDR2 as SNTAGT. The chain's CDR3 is CASSDSRFGGEAFF. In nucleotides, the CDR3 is TGTGCCAGCAGTGACTCGAGGTTCGGTGGAGAAGCTTTCTTT.

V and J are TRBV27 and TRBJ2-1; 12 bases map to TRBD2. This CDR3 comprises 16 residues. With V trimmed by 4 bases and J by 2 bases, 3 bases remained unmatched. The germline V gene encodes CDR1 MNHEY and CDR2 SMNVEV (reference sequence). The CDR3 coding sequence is TGTGCCAGCAGTTGGACTAGCGGGATAGCCTACAATGAGCAGTTCTTC. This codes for CASSWTSGIAYNEQFF.